This is a list of T cell receptor beta chains from one sample in a study of blood T cell repertoires in COVID-19. Here immunoSEQ multiplex PCR was the method, and the copy in TCRdb shows in-frame clones only, minus some. The table has roughly 340,000 clones, about nine tenths seen once. The specimen was peripheral blood. The receptor source for this set is a woman in her seventies with COVID-19, enrolled during active disease. Each CDR3 is given with its conserved first and last residue. The D gene is left open where the match is weak. The listing skips clone size in some rows; elsewhere it reads once, few, many or a size class.

V gene,J gene,clone size,D gene,CDR3 DNA,CDR3 protein
TRBV11-2,TRBJ1-2,NA,NA,TGTGCCAGCAGCTTACAGGGTCTCTATGGCTACACCTTC,CASSLQGLYGYTF
TRBV7-3,TRBJ1-2,NA,NA,TGTGCCAGCAGCTCCTCGGGGGGTGATCATGGCTACACCTTC,CASSSSGGDHGYTF
TRBV18,TRBJ2-3,NA,TRBD2,TGTGCCAGCTCAGCTGCTAGCGGGGGTAGCACAGATACGCAGTATTTT,CASSAASGGSTDTQYF
TRBV27,TRBJ1-2,NA,TRBD1,TGTGCCAGCAGTTTACAGGGGGACAGCACCAGGGGTGGCTACACCTTC,CASSLQGDSTRGGYTF
TRBV9,TRBJ1-3,NA,NA,TGTGCCAGCAGCGCCAGGTCCCGCTCTGGAAACACCATATATTTT,CASSARSRSGNTIYF
TRBV10-3,TRBJ2-3,NA,TRBD2,TGTGCCATCGGCGGTACCCCTAGCGGGGGGAAGGATACGCAGTATTTT,CAIGGTPSGGKDTQYF
TRBV24-1,TRBJ1-2,NA,NA,TGTGCCACCAGTACGTCCGCAGATGGCTACACCTTC,CATSTSADGYTF
TRBV27,TRBJ2-3,NA,NA,TGTGCCAGCAGTTTCGTGACACCTAGCACAGATACGCAGTATTTT,CASSFVTPSTDTQYF
TRBV7-2,TRBJ1-1,NA,NA,TGTGCCAGCAGCATTAAGGCGGGGGGTGAAGCTTTCTTT,CASSIKAGGEAFF
TRBV10-1,TRBJ2-1,NA,TRBD2,TGCGCCAGCAGGACTGGAAGGGTAGGTCGTAGCGGGGGGGCCAGGTGGGATGAGCAGTTCTTC,CASRTGRVGRSGGARWDEQFF
TRBV7-9,TRBJ2-7,NA,NA,TGTGCCAGCAGCTCAGGGGGACAGGGACTAGTCTACGAGCAGTACTTC,CASSSGGQGLVYEQYF
TRBV5-1,TRBJ2-1,NA,TRBD2,TGCGCCAGCAGCTCGCTCACTAGCGGGGGGGCCCATGAGCAGTTCTTC,CASSSLTSGGAHEQFF
TRBV6-2/TRBV6-3,TRBJ1-5,NA,NA,TGTGCCAGCAGCCCCCTCACAGGGACTCAGCCCCAGCATTTT,CASSPLTGTQPQHF
TRBV27,TRBJ2-7,NA,TRBD2,TGTGCCAGCAGTTTCGGGGGGATCCCCTACGAGCAGTACTTC,CASSFGGIPYEQYF
TRBV4-2,TRBJ2-1,once,NA,TGTGCCAGCAGCCAAGAACATAAAGGGGTAATCTACAATGAGCAGTTCTTC,CASSQEHKGVIYNEQFF